Below, 3 T cell receptor beta chains from the same sample are listed, as sequenced in a study of shared clonotypes between healthy human individuals. Clones were sequenced by immunoSEQ multiplex PCR, and TCRdb holds only the in-frame ones, with some missing. The sample consists of some 2,000,000 clones, around 95% of them appearing once. Source material: naive CD4+ T cells sorted from blood. Subset reported: CD45RA+ positively selected. The receptors come from a man between 18 and 35 years old in good health.

The genes are TRBV19 and TRBJ2-5, with D possibly matching TRBD2 (6 bases). Trimming stripped 4 bases from V and 7 bases from J, with 28 bases between. The germline V gene encodes CDR1 LNHDA and CDR2 SQIVND (reference sequence). This CDR3 has 18 amino acids. As DNA, the CDR3 is TGTGCCAGTAGTAAAGGACCCTGGGACTTCCCCAATGAGGGGACCCAGTACTTC. Its protein is CASSKGPWDFPNEGTQYF.

V usage is TRBV2 and J usage is TRBJ2-7; possible D gene TRBD1, 6 bases. V was trimmed by 10 bases and J by 5 bases, leaving 18 bases between them. CDR3 size: 13 residues. CDR1 is SNHLY and CDR2 is FYNNEI in the germline V gene. In nucleotides, the CDR3 is TGTGCCACCCCAAGTACAGGGTCCAACGAGCAGTACTTC. Its protein is CATPSTGSNEQYF.

The chain links TRBV5-1 to TRBJ1-6, with 7 bases lining up with TRBD1. The CDR3 loop spans 15 amino acids. Germline assignment: CDR1 SGHRS and CDR2 YFSETQ. The V gene end was trimmed by 3 bases and the J gene end by 6 bases; junction bases not matched to a gene: 6. This CDR3 is CASSSSGQINSPLHF. The CDR3 DNA follows: TGCGCCAGCAGCTCGTCGGGACAGATTAATTCACCCCTCCACTTT.